Ten or more counts support the clone carrying this T cell receptor beta chain. Its antigen remains unknown. The read terminates 3 residues ahead of where the CDR3 ends, so the germline J gene completes it. Per germline, CDR1 MNHNS and CDR2 SASEGT. V lost 1 base, J lost 1 base, and 4 bases stayed unmatched. CDR3 length: 15 residues. Profiling relied on immunoSEQ multiplex PCR, and the TCRdb table lists in-frame clones only, not all of them. The counts give about 35,000 clones, none of them seen only once; about 9.5% is held by the top ten. The data were obtained in a study of T cell clonality in common variable immunodeficiency. Regarding the study as a whole: In common variable immunodeficiency, TCR beta chains reportedly carried fewer deletions and N-nucleotide insertions. The cause of increased CVID clonality remains unclear without subpopulation sequencing. TCRbeta clonality was increased in CVID versus healthy controls.

The V gene is TRBV6-1, the J gene TRBJ2-7; TRBD2 aligns across 7 bases. The origin of this receptor is a person aged 18-70 years in good health. What was sequenced was peripheral blood mononuclear cells. CDR3 loop: CASSEEPSGSYEQYF. The CDR3 bases that were read are TGTGCCAGCAGTGAAGAGCCTAGCGGTTCCTACGAG.